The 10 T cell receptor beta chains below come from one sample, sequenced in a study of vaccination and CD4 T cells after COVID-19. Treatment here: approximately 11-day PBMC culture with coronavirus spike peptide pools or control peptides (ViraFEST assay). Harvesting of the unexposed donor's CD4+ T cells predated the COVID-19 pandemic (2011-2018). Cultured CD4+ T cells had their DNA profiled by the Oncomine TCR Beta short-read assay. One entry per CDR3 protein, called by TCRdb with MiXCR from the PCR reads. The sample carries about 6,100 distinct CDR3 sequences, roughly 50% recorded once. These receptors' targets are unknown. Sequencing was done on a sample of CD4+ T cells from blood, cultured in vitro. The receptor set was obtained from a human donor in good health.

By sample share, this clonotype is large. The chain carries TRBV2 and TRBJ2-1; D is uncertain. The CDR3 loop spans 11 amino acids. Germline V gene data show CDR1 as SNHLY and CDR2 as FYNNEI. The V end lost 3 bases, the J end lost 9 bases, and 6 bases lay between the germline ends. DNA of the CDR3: TGTGCCAGCAGTGAGCGTGGTGAGCAGTTCTTC. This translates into CASSERGEQFF.

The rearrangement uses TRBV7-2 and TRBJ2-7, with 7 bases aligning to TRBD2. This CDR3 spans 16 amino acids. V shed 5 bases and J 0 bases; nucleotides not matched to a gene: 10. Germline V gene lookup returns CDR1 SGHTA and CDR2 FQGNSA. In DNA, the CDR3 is TGTGCCAGCAGCCCAAGCTCTGGGGGGGGCTCCTACGAGCAGTACTTC. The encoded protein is CASSPSSGGGSYEQYF.

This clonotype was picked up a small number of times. CDR3 nucleotides: TGTGCCAGCAGTTTGGATTCCCCACTTAGCAATCAGCCCCAGCATTTT. Amino acid sequence: CASSLDSPLSNQPQHF. This chain uses TRBV28 with TRBJ1-5; D unclear. Germline V gene sequence: CDR1 MDHEN, CDR2 SYDVKM. Trimming shortened V by 3 bases and J by 0 bases, and 12 bases separated the two germline ends. The CDR3 has 16 amino acids.

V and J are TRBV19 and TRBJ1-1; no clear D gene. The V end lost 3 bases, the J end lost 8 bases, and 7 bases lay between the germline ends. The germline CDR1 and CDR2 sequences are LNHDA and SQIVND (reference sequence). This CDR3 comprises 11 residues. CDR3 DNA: TGTGCCAGTAGTATCAAGACAGAAGCTTTCTTT. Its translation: CASSIKTEAFF.

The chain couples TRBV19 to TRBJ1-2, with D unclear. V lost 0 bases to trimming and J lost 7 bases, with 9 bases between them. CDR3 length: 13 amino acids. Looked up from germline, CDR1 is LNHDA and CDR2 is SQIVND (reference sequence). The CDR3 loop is CASSIDLGFGYTF. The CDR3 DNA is TGTGCCAGTAGTATAGATCTTGGGTTTGGCTACACCTTC.

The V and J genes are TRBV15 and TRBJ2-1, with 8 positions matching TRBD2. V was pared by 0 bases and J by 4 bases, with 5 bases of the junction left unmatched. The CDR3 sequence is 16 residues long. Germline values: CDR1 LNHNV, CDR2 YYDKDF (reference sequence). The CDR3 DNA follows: TGTGCCACCAGCAGAGAAGTTTTAGCGGGGTACAATGAGCAGTTCTTC. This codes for CATSREVLAGYNEQFF. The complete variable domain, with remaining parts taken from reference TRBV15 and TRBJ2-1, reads DAMVIQNPRYQVTQFGKPVTLSCSQTLNHNVMYWYQQKSSQAPKLLFHYYDKDFNNEADTPDNFQSRRPNTSFCFLDIRSPGLGDTAMYLCATSREVLAGYNEQFFGPGTRLTVL.

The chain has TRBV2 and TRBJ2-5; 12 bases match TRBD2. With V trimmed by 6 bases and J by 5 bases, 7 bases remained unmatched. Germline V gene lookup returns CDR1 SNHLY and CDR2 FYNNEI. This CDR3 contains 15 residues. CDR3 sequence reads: CASRSGTSGSETQYF. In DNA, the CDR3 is TGTGCCAGCAGATCGGGGACTAGCGGGTCTGAGACCCAGTACTTC.

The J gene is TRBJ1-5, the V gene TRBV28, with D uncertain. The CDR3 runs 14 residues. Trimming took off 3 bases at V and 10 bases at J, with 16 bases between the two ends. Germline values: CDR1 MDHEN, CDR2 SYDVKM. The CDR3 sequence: CASSLVGPSGPQHF. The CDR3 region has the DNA TGTGCCAGCAGTTTGGTAGGGCCCAGTGGTCCCCAGCATTTT.

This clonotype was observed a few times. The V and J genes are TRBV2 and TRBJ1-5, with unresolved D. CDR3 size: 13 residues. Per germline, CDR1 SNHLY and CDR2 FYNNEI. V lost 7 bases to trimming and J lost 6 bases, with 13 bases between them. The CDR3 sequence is CASNVYGGQPQHF. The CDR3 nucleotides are TGTGCCAGCAATGTGTACGGCGGTCAGCCCCAGCATTTT.

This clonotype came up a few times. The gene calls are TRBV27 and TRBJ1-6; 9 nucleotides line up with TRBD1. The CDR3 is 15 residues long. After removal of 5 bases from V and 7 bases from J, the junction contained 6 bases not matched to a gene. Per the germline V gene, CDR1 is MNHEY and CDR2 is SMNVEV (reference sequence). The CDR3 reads CASSPTGGWNSPLHF. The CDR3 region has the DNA TGTGCCAGCAGTCCTACAGGGGGCTGGAATTCACCCCTCCACTTT.